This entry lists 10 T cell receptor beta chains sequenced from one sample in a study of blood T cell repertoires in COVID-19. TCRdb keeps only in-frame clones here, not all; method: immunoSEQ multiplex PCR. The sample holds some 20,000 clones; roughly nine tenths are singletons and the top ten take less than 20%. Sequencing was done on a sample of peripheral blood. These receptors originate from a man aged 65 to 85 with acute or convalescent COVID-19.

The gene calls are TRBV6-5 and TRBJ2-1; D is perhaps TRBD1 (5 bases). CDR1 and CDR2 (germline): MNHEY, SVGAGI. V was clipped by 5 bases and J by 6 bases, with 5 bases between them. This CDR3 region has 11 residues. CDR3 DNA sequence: TGTGCCAGCAGTCAGGGCAATGAGCAGTTCTTC. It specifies CASSQGNEQFF.

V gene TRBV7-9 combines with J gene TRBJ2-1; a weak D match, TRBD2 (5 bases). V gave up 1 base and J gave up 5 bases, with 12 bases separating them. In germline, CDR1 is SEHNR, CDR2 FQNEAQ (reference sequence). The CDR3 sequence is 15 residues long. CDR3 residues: CASSLGEGVHNEQFF. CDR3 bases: TGTGCCAGCAGCTTAGGAGAGGGAGTCCACAATGAGCAGTTCTTC.

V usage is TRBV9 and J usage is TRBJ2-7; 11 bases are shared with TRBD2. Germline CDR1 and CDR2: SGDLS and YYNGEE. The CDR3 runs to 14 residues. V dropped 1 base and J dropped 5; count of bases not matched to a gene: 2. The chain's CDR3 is CASSVLAGGDEQYF. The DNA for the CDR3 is TGTGCCAGCAGCGTACTAGCGGGAGGCGACGAGCAGTACTTC.

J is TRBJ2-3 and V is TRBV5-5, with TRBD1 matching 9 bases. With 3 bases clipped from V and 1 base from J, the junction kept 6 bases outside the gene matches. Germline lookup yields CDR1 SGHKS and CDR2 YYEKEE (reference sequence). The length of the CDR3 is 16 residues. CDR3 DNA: TGTGCCAGCAGCTCCCGACAGGGGGTTGGCACAGATACGCAGTATTTT. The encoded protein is CASSSRQGVGTDTQYF.

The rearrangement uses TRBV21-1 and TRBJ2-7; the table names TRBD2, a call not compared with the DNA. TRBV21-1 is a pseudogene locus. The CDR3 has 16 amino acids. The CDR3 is CASSKGRTRGYSGQYF. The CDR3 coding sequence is TGTGCCAGCAGCAAAGGGCGTACCCGGGGGTACTCGGGGCAGTACTTC.

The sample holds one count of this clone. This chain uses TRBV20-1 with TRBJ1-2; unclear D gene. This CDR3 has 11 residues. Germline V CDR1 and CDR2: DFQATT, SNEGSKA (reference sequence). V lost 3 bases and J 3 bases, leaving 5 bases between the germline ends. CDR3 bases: TGCAGTGCTAGTAGCGACTATGGCTACACCTTC. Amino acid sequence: CSASSDYGYTF.

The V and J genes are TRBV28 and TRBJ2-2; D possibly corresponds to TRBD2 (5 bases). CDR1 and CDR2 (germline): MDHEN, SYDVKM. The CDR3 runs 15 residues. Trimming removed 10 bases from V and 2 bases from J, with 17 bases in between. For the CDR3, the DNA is TGTGCCACCATTCTGAGCGGCCCAAACACCGGGGAGCTGTTTTTT. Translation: CATILSGPNTGELFF.

The CDR3 loop is CASSPSGGGTEAFF. In nucleotides, the CDR3 is TGTGCCAGCAGCCCAAGCGGGGGGGGGACTGAAGCTTTCTTT. The chain joins TRBV7-9 to TRBJ1-1; D is possibly TRBD1 (5 bases). The ends were cut back, 5 bases at V and 5 bases at J, with 15 bases in the middle. The CDR3 sequence is 14 residues long. Germline V gene data show CDR1 as SEHNR and CDR2 as FQNEAQ (reference sequence).

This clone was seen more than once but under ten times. CDR3 sequence reads: CASSFGTSGTDTQYF. DNA for the CDR3: TGTGCCAGCAGCTTTGGGACTAGCGGCACAGATACGCAGTATTTT. V is TRBV4-2 and J is TRBJ2-3; 10 nucleotides match TRBD2. Germline V CDR1 and CDR2: LGHNA, YNFKEQ. The CDR3 covers 15 residues. V was clipped by 5 bases and J by 1 base; unmatched bases: 3.

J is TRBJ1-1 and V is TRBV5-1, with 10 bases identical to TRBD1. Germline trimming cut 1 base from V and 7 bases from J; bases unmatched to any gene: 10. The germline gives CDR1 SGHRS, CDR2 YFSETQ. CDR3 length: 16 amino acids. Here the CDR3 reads CASSLTPGQGIGEAFF. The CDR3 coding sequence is TGCGCCAGCAGCTTGACTCCGGGACAGGGGATCGGTGAAGCTTTCTTT.